Below, 26 T cell receptor beta chains from the same sample are listed, as sequenced in a study of blood T cell repertoires in COVID-19. The protocol was immunoSEQ multiplex PCR, while the TCRdb copy is restricted to in-frame clones and leaves out a portion. There are a few hundred thousand clones in the sample; 88% occur only once, and roughly 7% lies in the top ten. Material for sequencing was peripheral blood. These receptors came from a woman in her twenties or thirties who had recovered from COVID-19.

This chain links TRBV5-5 with TRBJ1-4; TRBD1 aligns across 8 bases. The V and J ends lost 4 bases and 7 bases, in that order; junction bases with no gene match: 6. Germline loops: CDR1 SGHKS, CDR2 YYEKEE (reference sequence). The CDR3 sequence is 14 residues long. CDR3 amino acids: CASSLTGALEKLFF. CDR3 bases: TGTGCCAGCAGCCTGACAGGGGCGCTTGAAAAACTGTTTTTT. Combining the CDR3 with reference TRBV5-5 and TRBJ1-4 gives the whole variable domain DAGVTQSPTHLIKTRGQQVTLRCSPISGHKSVSWYQQVLGQGPQFIFQYYEKEERGRGNFPDRFSARQFPNYSSELNVNALLLGDSALYLCASSLTGALEKLFFGSGTQLSVL.

The chain joins TRBV10-3 to TRBJ1-6; TRBD1 might be the D (5 bases). Looked up from germline, CDR1 is ENHRY and CDR2 is SYGVKD. CDR3 length: 13 residues. The V end was cut by 6 bases, the J end by 7 bases, with 10 bases between. The CDR3 sequence: CAIRTDGNSPLHF. In DNA form, the CDR3 reads TGTGCCATCAGGACAGATGGAAATTCACCCCTCCACTTT.

The J gene is TRBJ1-5, the V gene TRBV28; maybe TRBD1 (5 bases). V shed 5 bases and J shed 4 bases, with 15 bases lying between them. The CDR3 length is 15 residues. Germline values: CDR1 MDHEN, CDR2 SYDVKM. This CDR3 reads CASSDAQGGNQPQHF. CDR3 nucleotide sequence: TGTGCCAGCAGTGACGCGCAGGGTGGTAATCAGCCCCAGCATTTT. The whole variable domain, remainder taken from reference TRBV28 and TRBJ1-5, is DVKVTQSSRYLVKRTGEKVFLECVQDMDHENMFWYRQDPGLGLRLIYFSYDVKMKEKGDIPEGYSVSREKKERFSLILESASTNQTSMYLCASSDAQGGNQPQHFGDGTRLSIL.

The chain recombines TRBV7-2 with TRBJ1-4; D is ambiguous. CDR3 length equals 12 residues. Trimming shortened V by 0 bases and J by 8 bases, and 4 bases separated the two germline ends. Germline V lookup: CDR1 SGHTA, CDR2 FQGNSA. In nucleotides, the CDR3 is TGTGCCAGCAGCTTAGCCGCGGAAAAACTGTTTTTT. Protein: CASSLAAEKLFF.

The rearrangement uses TRBV28 and TRBJ2-5, with TRBD1 as a possible D gene (6 bases). The CDR3 has 14 residues. Trimming cost V 5 bases and J 3 bases, with 13 bases left between them. CDR1 is MDHEN and CDR2 is SYDVKM in the germline V gene. In DNA, the CDR3 is TGTGCCAGCAGTCCGTGGACAGCTAAAGAGACCCAGTACTTC. Its translation is CASSPWTAKETQYF.

In regard to this clone: Relative to the germline gene, one junction end is altered; a read error may explain this. The chain combines TRBV5-1 with TRBJ2-1; D uncertain. The CDR3 sequence is 13 residues long. Looked up from germline, CDR1 is SGHRS and CDR2 is YFSETQ. The CDR3 nucleotides are TGCGCCAGCAGCGATCGGAACGACAATAAGCAGTTCTTC. This sequence encodes CASSDRNDNKQFF.

The chain couples TRBV27 to TRBJ1-2; possibly TRBD1 for D (5 bases). This CDR3 contains 14 residues. Germline-derived CDR1 and CDR2 are MNHEY and SMNVEV (reference sequence). The V end was cut by 2 bases, the J end by 3 bases, with 10 bases between. The CDR3 reads CASSLRRGDYGYTF. The CDR3 DNA sequence: TGTGCCAGCAGTTTAAGACGGGGGGACTATGGCTACACCTTC.

This clone was picked up a small number of times. The CDR3 here is CATSDVGRRYTGELFF. The CDR3 DNA reads TGTGCCACCAGTGATGTGGGCAGGAGGTACACCGGGGAGCTGTTTTTT. The chain recombines TRBV24-1 with TRBJ2-2, with D perhaps matching TRBD2 (5 bases). Germline V CDR1 and CDR2: KGHDR, SFDVKD. The CDR3 sequence is 16 residues long. Between the trimmed V and J ends, which lost 3 bases and 3 bases, there was a span of 13 bases.

This clone was counted once. This chain joins TRBV6-1 and TRBJ1-2, with TRBD1 as a possible D gene (5 bases). This CDR3 has 15 amino acids. Germline V gene data show CDR1 as MNHNS and CDR2 as SASEGT. Trimming took off 0 bases at V and 4 bases at J, with 12 bases between the two ends. In DNA form, the CDR3 reads TGTGCCAGCAGTGAAGCCCTAAGGGGCGGCTATGGCTACACCTTC. Protein sequence: CASSEALRGGYGYTF.

This clone was recorded a few times. The V and J genes are TRBV7-9 and TRBJ1-2; TRBD1 is a possible D gene (5 bases). The V end lost 11 bases, the J end lost 3 bases, and 7 bases lay between the germline ends. The CDR3 spans 10 residues. In germline, CDR1 is SEHNR, CDR2 FQNEAQ (reference sequence). The CDR3 DNA follows: TGTGCCGGGGGGGACTATGGCTACACCTTC. Translated: CAGGDYGYTF. Looking up the rest from reference TRBV7-9 and TRBJ1-2 gives the full variable domain: DTGVSQNPRHKITKRGQNVTFRCDPISEHNRLYWYRQTLGQGPEFLTYFQNEAQLEKSRLLSDRFSAERPKGSFSTLEIQRTEQGDSAMYLCAGGDYGYTFGSGTRLTVV.

V and J are TRBV5-6 and TRBJ1-2, with 8 nucleotides matching TRBD1. CDR1 is SGHDT, CDR2 YYEEEE, per germline. V gave up 2 bases and J gave up 4 bases; unmatched junction bases: 1. The CDR3 totals 13 residues. The CDR3: CASSFGQGYGYTF. The DNA of the CDR3 is TGTGCCAGCAGCTTCGGACAGGGCTATGGCTACACCTTC.

This clone occurred a few times. The V gene is TRBV4-2, the J gene TRBJ2-2; weak D call: TRBD2 (5 bases). This CDR3 has 13 amino acids. Germline V gene data show CDR1 as LGHNA and CDR2 as YNFKEQ. V dropped 1 base and J dropped 5 bases, with 5 bases sitting between them. CDR3 nucleotide sequence: TGTGCCAGCAGCCAAGCGGGGACCGGGGAGCTGTTTTTT. Encoded protein: CASSQAGTGELFF.

The chain carries TRBV6-5 and TRBJ2-1; 8 bases line up with TRBD2. The CDR3 totals 15 residues. V trimming: 6 bases; J trimming: 3 bases; junction bases outside the gene matches: 7. Germline assignment: CDR1 MNHEY and CDR2 SVGAGI. CDR3 residues: CASRGGGLNYNEQFF. The DNA for the CDR3 is TGTGCCAGCAGAGGCGGGGGGCTGAACTACAATGAGCAGTTCTTC.

V usage is TRBV7-3 and J usage is TRBJ2-2, with unresolved D. CDR1 and CDR2 from the germline V gene are SGHTA and FQGTGA. Trimming left V 2 bases short and J 4 bases short, with 11 bases between. CDR3 length: 15 residues. CDR3 sequence: CASSLGSFGTGELFF. The CDR3 DNA sequence: TGTGCCAGCAGCTTAGGTAGTTTCGGCACCGGGGAGCTGTTTTTT.

The chain links TRBV7-8 to TRBJ1-1; possible D gene TRBD1, 6 bases. The CDR3 sequence is 15 residues long. V lost 3 bases and J 3 bases, leaving 14 bases between the germline ends. The germline V gene encodes CDR1 SGHVS and CDR2 FQNEAQ. CDR3 bases: TGTGCCAGCAGCTTTTCCCAGGGGTGGGACACTGAAGCTTTCTTT. Amino acid sequence: CASSFSQGWDTEAFF.

The J gene is TRBJ1-5, the V gene TRBV12-2. TRBV12-2 is shown as a pseudogene. This CDR3 has 17 residues. The CDR3 here is CASRLGRRGPNNQPQHF. The CDR3 DNA is TGTGCAAGTCGCTTAGGTAGGAGGGGCCCTAATAATCAGCCCCAGCATTTT.

The rearrangement uses TRBV2 and TRBJ2-7; 8 bases fit TRBD1. The length of the CDR3 is 15 residues. Germline loops: CDR1 SNHLY, CDR2 FYNNEI. V was clipped by 6 bases and J by 5 bases; unmatched bases: 12. The CDR3 protein is CASRSRTGLGDEQYF. In DNA, the CDR3 is TGTGCCAGCAGGTCCAGGACAGGGCTTGGAGACGAGCAGTACTTC. Together with reference TRBV2 and TRBJ2-7, the CDR3 gives the full variable domain: EPEVTQTPSHQVTQMGQEVILRCVPISNHLYFYWYRQILGQKVEFLVSFYNNEISEKSEIFDDQFSVERPDGSNFTLKIRSTKLEDSAMYFCASRSRTGLGDEQYFGPGTRLTVT.

The J gene is TRBJ2-5, the V gene TRBV6-5, with TRBD2 matching over 10 bases. The CDR3 contains 15 residues. J was trimmed by 4 bases and V by 7 bases; bases with no gene match: 9. The germline gives CDR1 MNHEY, CDR2 SVGAGI. CDR3 amino acids: CASKLAGVPGETQYF. CDR3 nucleotide sequence: TGTGCCAGCAAGCTAGCGGGGGTCCCTGGAGAGACCCAGTACTTC.

This clone was counted a single time. This rearrangement joins TRBV19 to TRBJ2-7, with 8 bases matching TRBD1. The CDR3 totals 14 residues. Germline trimming cut 3 bases from V and 5 bases from J; bases unmatched to any gene: 6. Per the germline V gene, CDR1 is LNHDA and CDR2 is SQIVND (reference sequence). CDR3 sequence (DNA): TGTGCCAGTAGTATTGGTACAGGGGGAAACGAGCAGTACTTC. Translation: CASSIGTGGNEQYF.

The CDR3 region is CASSFLEQETQYF. CDR3 nucleotide sequence: TGCGCCAGCAGCTTTCTAGAGCAAGAGACCCAGTACTTC. This chain connects TRBV5-1 to TRBJ2-5, with unresolved D. Trimming removed 2 bases at V and 2 bases at J, with 7 bases between. The CDR3 totals 13 residues. The V gene's germline CDR1 is SGHRS and CDR2 YFSETQ.

For the CDR3, the DNA is TGTGCCAGCAGTTTATGGACAGGGTACGAGCAGTACTTC. Protein sequence: CASSLWTGYEQYF. The rearrangement uses TRBV27 and TRBJ2-7; 8 nucleotides line up with TRBD1. The CDR3 loop spans 13 amino acids. Germline CDR1 MNHEY, CDR2 SMNVEV (reference sequence). V dropped 1 base and J dropped 4; count of bases not matched to a gene: 0.

The gene calls are TRBV5-1 and TRBJ1-5, with 8 bases lining up with TRBD1. Germline lookup yields CDR1 SGHRS and CDR2 YFSETQ. V shed 5 bases, J shed 3 bases, and the junction held 7 bases outside the gene matches. CDR3 length equals 15 residues. The CDR3 is CASRKETGDNQPQHF. CDR3 DNA: TGCGCCAGCAGAAAGGAGACAGGGGACAATCAGCCCCAGCATTTT. Drawing the rest from reference TRBV5-1 and TRBJ1-5, the complete variable domain is KAGVTQTPRYLIKTRGQQVTLSCSPISGHRSVSWYQQTPGQGLQFLFEYFSETQRNKGNFPGRFSGRQFSNSRSEMNVSTLELGDSALYLCASRKETGDNQPQHFGDGTRLSIL.

This clone is a singleton in its sample. This CDR3 reads CASRLSGGNTGELFF. The CDR3 coding sequence is TGTGCCAGCAGGCTCTCGGGAGGGAACACCGGGGAGCTGTTTTTT. The V and J genes are TRBV27 and TRBJ2-2; TRBD2 matches 7 bases. In germline, CDR1 is MNHEY, CDR2 SMNVEV (reference sequence). The CDR3 totals 15 residues. The junction had 5 bases not matched to a gene; V was cut back by 6 bases and J by 1 base.

The CDR3, as DNA: TGTGCCAGCAGTTTGGCAGGGGGCGCCCCTAACTATGGCTACACCTTC. Translated: CASSLAGGAPNYGYTF. The rearrangement joins TRBV28 to TRBJ1-2; 8 bases are shared with TRBD1. Germline V gene lookup returns CDR1 MDHEN and CDR2 SYDVKM. The CDR3 is 16 residues long. The V segment lost 3 bases and the J segment 0 bases; nucleotides outside the gene matches: 6.

The chain uses TRBV19 and TRBJ2-7; D is possibly TRBD1 (5 bases). This CDR3 spans 15 amino acids. Germline loops: CDR1 LNHDA, CDR2 SQIVND (reference sequence). Deletions cut 1 base from V and 4 bases from J, with 14 bases between. CDR3 DNA: TGTGCCAGTAGTATAGCCAAGGGGCCAGGATACGAGCAGTACTTC. It yields the protein CASSIAKGPGYEQYF.

This clone was counted a few times. The rearrangement links TRBV28 to TRBJ1-4; 10 bases agree with TRBD1. V gave up 4 bases and J gave up 7 bases; unmatched junction bases: 3. This CDR3 has 14 residues. Germline-derived CDR1 and CDR2 are MDHEN and SYDVKM. Written as DNA, the CDR3 is TGTGCCAGCAGTTCGGGACAGGGGAGTGAAAAACTGTTTTTT. It translates to CASSSGQGSEKLFF.